One and the same sample provided the 27 T cell receptor beta chains below, sequenced in a study of T cells in Graves' hyperthyroidism and ophthalmopathy. Amplification yielded TCR beta CDR3 regions, with RNA transcripts as the source. The HTBI set primed first-round TCR CDR3 RT-PCR. TCRdb redid the calling of the multiplex PCR reads with MiXCR, one entry per CDR3 protein. The sample holds around 450,000 distinct CDR3 sequences, around 14% seen once. Specimen: blood. The receptors were sampled from a woman between 18 and 29 years old with Graves' hyperthyroidism.

This clonotype was found a few times. The rearrangement links TRBV9 to TRBJ2-1; the match to TRBD1 covers 9 bases. The V gene's germline CDR1 is SGDLS and CDR2 YYNGEE. V dropped 3 bases and J dropped 6; count of bases not matched to a gene: 13. CDR3 size: 17 residues. This chain's CDR3 is CASSAQRTGVGSNEQFF. CDR3 bases: TGTGCCAGCAGCGCCCAGCGGACAGGGGTGGGTAGCAATGAGCAGTTCTTC.

The table lists this clonotype with a few counts. The genes are TRBV6-1 and TRBJ1-1; D not resolved. Germline assignment: CDR1 MNHNS and CDR2 SASEGT. The CDR3 consists of 13 residues. Trimming took 8 bases from V and 3 from J, leaving 13 bases between them. The CDR3 is CASGRGRDTEAFF. The CDR3 DNA reads TGTGCCAGCGGGCGGGGTAGGGACACTGAAGCTTTCTTT.

This rearrangement joins TRBV7-2 to TRBJ2-7; maybe TRBD2 (7 bases). Per the germline V gene, CDR1 is SGHTA and CDR2 is FQGNSA. V was pared by 1 base and J by 6 bases, with 16 bases between. This CDR3 comprises 15 residues. CDR3 sequence: CASSLVLGGGLEQYF. CDR3 bases: TGTGCCAGCAGCTTAGTCCTAGGGGGGGGGCTCGAGCAGTACTTC.

This clonotype was counted ten times or more. The chain links TRBV7-2 to TRBJ2-3; D tentatively reads TRBD1 or TRBD2 (5 bases each). The V end lost 5 bases, the J end lost 2 bases, and 17 bases lay between the germline ends. This CDR3 is built from 16 residues. Germline V gene sequence: CDR1 SGHTA, CDR2 FQGNSA. This CDR3 is CASSPLTGRSTDTQYF. Here the CDR3 DNA reads TGTGCCAGCAGCCCCCTTACGGGACGCTCCACAGATACGCAGTATTTT.

This clonotype was detected ten times or more. This rearrangement joins TRBV28 to TRBJ2-1, with 8 bases matching TRBD2. The CDR3 spans 15 residues. V trimming: 5 bases; J trimming: 10 bases; junction bases outside the gene matches: 13. The germline CDR1 and CDR2 sequences are MDHEN and SYDVKM. The CDR3 region has the DNA TGTGCCAGCAGTACAACTAGCGGAACTGCCTGGGAGCAGTTCTTC. Its protein product is CASSTTSGTAWEQFF.

The V and J genes are TRBV10-1 and TRBJ2-3; 10 positions match TRBD2. Trimming at V came to 4 bases and at J to 4 bases, leaving 8 bases not matched to a gene. Germline assignment: CDR1 WNHNN and CDR2 SYGVQD (reference sequence). The CDR3 contains 16 residues. CDR3 loop: CASSGSASGSSDTQYF. CDR3 DNA: TGCGCCAGCAGTGGCTCGGCTAGCGGGAGCTCAGATACGCAGTATTTT.

This clonotype was observed many times. The chain uses TRBV20-1 and TRBJ2-3; a weak D match, TRBD2 (6 bases). Germline-derived CDR1 and CDR2 are DFQATT and SNEGSKA (reference sequence). V lost 1 base to trimming and J lost 4 bases, with 21 bases between them. The CDR3 totals 17 residues. CDR3 protein: CSARASGVGGSADTQYF. DNA of the CDR3: TGCAGTGCTAGAGCCTCGGGGGTTGGTGGAAGCGCAGATACGCAGTATTTT.

The rearrangement links TRBV20-1 to TRBJ1-2; D call uncertain. Trimming took off 5 bases at V and 8 bases at J, with 6 bases between the two ends. This CDR3 has 9 amino acids. Germline CDR1 DFQATT, CDR2 SNEGSKA (reference sequence). CDR3 DNA: TGCAGTGCTCTTTACGGCTACACCTTC. Its translation is CSALYGYTF.

Comment on this clonotype: The CDR3 does not close with the conserved phenylalanine or tryptophan, likely indicating a read error. The gene calls are TRBV20-1 and TRBJ2-1; D is perhaps TRBD2 (7 bases). The V and J ends lost 0 bases and 3 bases respectively, with 12 bases between them. This CDR3 has 15 residues. Germline lookup yields CDR1 DFQATT and CDR2 SNEGSKA (reference sequence). The CDR3, as DNA: TGCAGTGCTAGAGACCACAGGGACTACTACAATGAGCAGTTCTGC. It codes for CSARDHRDYYNEQFC.

This clonotype has at least ten counts. This rearrangement joins TRBV3-1 to TRBJ2-3; possibly TRBD1 for D (5 bases). The germline CDR1 and CDR2 sequences are LGHDT and YNNKEL (reference sequence). V lost 4 bases, J lost 2 bases, and 7 bases lay in between. The CDR3 has 13 amino acids. This CDR3 is CASSLQVTDTQYF. The CDR3 nucleotides read TGTGCCAGCAGCCTACAGGTCACAGATACGCAGTATTTT.

The rearrangement uses TRBV19 and TRBJ2-2; D tentatively reads TRBD1 or TRBD2 (7 bases each). Germline V gene lookup returns CDR1 LNHDA and CDR2 SQIVND (reference sequence). The CDR3 consists of 16 residues. The V and J ends lost 9 bases and 1 base respectively, with 18 bases between them. For the CDR3, the DNA is TGTGCCAGCAGGGGGGGGGGGGCCCTGAACACCGGGGAGCTGTTTTTT. Its translation: CASRGGGALNTGELFF. Based on the CDR3 plus reference TRBV19 and TRBJ2-2, the full variable domain is DGGITQSPKYLFRKEGQNVTLSCEQNLNHDAMYWYRQDPGQGLRLIYYSQIVNDFQKGDIAEGYSVSREKKESFPLTVTSAQKNPTAFYLCASRGGGALNTGELFFGEGSRLTVL.

This sequence joins TRBV5-4 and TRBJ2-5; unclear D gene. Per the germline V gene, CDR1 is SGHNT and CDR2 is YYREEE (reference sequence). V was shortened by 0 bases and J by 8 bases, with 14 bases between the two germline ends. The CDR3 spans 14 residues. In DNA form, the CDR3 reads TGTGCCAGCAGCTTGGCCGAATCTCCTGGAACCCAGTACTTC. Protein sequence: CASSLAESPGTQYF.

In its sample, this clonotype was seen many times. The chain couples TRBV27 to TRBJ2-7; 12 bases are shared with TRBD2. The V and J ends lost 6 bases and 6 bases, in that order; junction bases with no gene match: 12. The length of the CDR3 is 16 residues. Germline V gives CDR1 MNHEY, CDR2 SMNVEV (reference sequence). The CDR3 loop is CASSQTSGRPLSEQYF. The CDR3 nucleotides are TGTGCCAGCAGCCAAACTAGCGGGAGGCCTCTCAGCGAGCAGTACTTC.

The chain employs TRBV12-3 or TRBV12-4 and TRBJ2-1; 8 bases fit TRBD2. V was pared by 6 bases and J by 5 bases, with 18 bases of the junction left unmatched. There are 18 residues in the CDR3. DNA of the CDR3: TGTGCCAGCAGCCCCTACGACTCCCTACCAGCGGGAGACAATGAGCAGTTCTTC. The encoded protein is CASSPYDSLPAGDNEQFF.

This clonotype occurred many times. The chain employs TRBV7-3 and TRBJ2-7; D is uncertain. The CDR3 consists of 13 residues. V lost 0 bases and J 5 bases, leaving 8 bases between the germline ends. The germline gives CDR1 SGHTA, CDR2 FQGTGA. The CDR3 region has the DNA TGTGCCAGCAGCTTAACTCGCCAGAACGAGCAGTACTTC. Its protein product is CASSLTRQNEQYF.

On this clonotype itself: An end of the junction does not agree with germline; a read error may underlie this. CDR3 DNA sequence: TGTGCCACCAGTGTTCGATCAAGGTCCGAGCAGTACTTC. Amino acid sequence: CATSVRSRSEQYF. This chain links TRBV2 with TRBJ2-7; D unclear. From germline, CDR1 is SNHLY and CDR2 FYNNEI. The CDR3 contains 13 residues.

In this sample, this clonotype turned up many times. The chain uses TRBV20-1 and TRBJ2-7; 7 nucleotides match TRBD2. Germline loops: CDR1 DFQATT, CDR2 SNEGSKA (reference sequence). V was clipped by 1 base and J by 1 base; unmatched bases: 10. This CDR3 is built from 16 residues. DNA of the CDR3: TGCAGTGCTAGAGTCCGGGGAGGGCCGCTTTCCTACGAGCAGTACTTC. Translating it yields CSARVRGGPLSYEQYF.

The chain uses TRBV12-3 or TRBV12-4 and TRBJ2-7; D perhaps matches TRBD1 (6 bases). The CDR3 contains 13 residues. Trimming pared 1 base from V and 2 bases from J, leaving 6 bases between. CDR3 nucleotides: TGTGCCAGCAGTTTAGGGGACACCTACGAGCAGTACTTC. Its translation is CASSLGDTYEQYF.

This clonotype was seen many times. Here the CDR3 DNA reads TGTGCCATCAGTGCTGGGAAGAATGAGCAGTTCTTC. It is translated as CAISAGKNEQFF. V gene TRBV10-3 combines with J gene TRBJ2-1; D not certain. CDR3 length equals 12 residues. The germline V gene encodes CDR1 ENHRY and CDR2 SYGVKD. Trimming left V 4 bases short and J 7 bases short, with 8 bases between.

At least ten counts were recorded for this clonotype. The rearrangement uses TRBV12-3 or TRBV12-4 and TRBJ2-2; D is possibly TRBD1 or TRBD2 (5 bases each). The length of the CDR3 is 16 residues. Trimming took off 5 bases at V and 9 bases at J, with 22 bases between the two ends. This CDR3 is CASSLRVGVRGRELFF. In DNA form, the CDR3 reads TGTGCCAGCAGTCTCCGGGTCGGGGTGAGGGGCAGGGAGCTGTTTTTT.

This clonotype showed up many times. The chain joins TRBV5-1 to TRBJ2-1; D tentatively fits TRBD1 or TRBD2 (5 bases each). V was cut by 0 bases and J by 3 bases, with 19 bases left in between. CDR1 SGHRS and CDR2 YFSETQ come from the germline V gene. This CDR3 is 18 amino acids long. CDR3 protein: CASSLGGEPFLVYNEQFF. The CDR3 bases are TGCGCCAGCAGCTTGGGAGGGGAACCTTTTTTGGTCTACAATGAGCAGTTCTTC.

The chain employs TRBV27 and TRBJ1-6; 9 bases agree with TRBD1. J lost 10 bases, V lost 5 bases, and 9 bases had no gene match. CDR3 length: 15 amino acids. CDR1 and CDR2 from the germline V gene are MNHEY and SMNVEV (reference sequence). The CDR3 is CASSTGQGFRSPLHF. The CDR3 DNA reads as TGTGCCAGCAGTACGGGACAGGGTTTTAGGTCACCCCTCCACTTT.

The V and J genes are TRBV29-1 and TRBJ2-7; D unresolved. CDR3 length: 12 amino acids. Trimming pared 5 bases from V and 3 bases from J, leaving 11 bases between. Per germline, CDR1 SQVTM and CDR2 ANQGSEA. The chain's CDR3 is CSVYNSLYEQYF. The CDR3 DNA sequence: TGCAGCGTTTATAACTCGCTCTACGAGCAGTACTTC.

This clonotype was recorded many times. This chain links TRBV2 with TRBJ2-1; 11 nucleotides agree with TRBD2. With V trimmed by 1 base and J by 6 bases, 2 bases remained unmatched. Germline lookup yields CDR1 SNHLY and CDR2 FYNNEI. The CDR3 totals 15 residues. The CDR3 bases are TGTGCCAGCAGTGAAGGACTAGCGGGATTCAATGAGCAGTTCTTC. It translates to CASSEGLAGFNEQFF.

In its sample, this clonotype was seen many times. The chain employs TRBV28 and TRBJ2-1; 11 nucleotides line up with TRBD2. CDR1 and CDR2 from the germline V gene are MDHEN and SYDVKM. This CDR3 spans 18 amino acids. V gave up 1 base and J gave up 9 bases; unmatched junction bases: 14. The CDR3, as DNA: TGTGCCAGCAGTTTATCCCTAGACTCCGGGACTAGCGGCGCTGAGCAGTTCTTC. Translating it yields CASSLSLDSGTSGAEQFF.

The V call is TRBV5-5, the J call TRBJ1-5; 11 bases align to TRBD1. This CDR3 region has 17 residues. V lost 2 bases to trimming and J lost 0 bases; unmatched junction nucleotides: 4. CDR1 SGHKS and CDR2 YYEKEE come from the germline V gene (reference sequence). The CDR3, as DNA: TGTGCCAGCAGCTTCTTGGACAGGGGGCTTAGCAATCAGCCCCAGCATTTT. Its translation is CASSFLDRGLSNQPQHF.

Comment on this clonotype: Given the absence of the conserved phenylalanine or tryptophan at the CDR3 end, a read error is likely. The genes are TRBV20-1 and TRBJ2-3; 16 bases are shared with TRBD2. Germline trimming cut 0 bases from V and 5 bases from J; bases unmatched to any gene: 5. The CDR3 consists of 17 residues. Germline lookup yields CDR1 DFQATT and CDR2 SNEGSKA (reference sequence). The CDR3 nucleotides are TGCAGTGCTAGAGACCCGGGACTAGCGGGGGGGCAAGATACGCAGTATTCT. It codes for CSARDPGLAGGQDTQYS.